The 21 T cell receptor beta chains below come from one sample, sequenced in a study of T cells in Graves' hyperthyroidism and ophthalmopathy (dated by TCRdb to the late 2010s). The library relied on multiplex PCR. These reads were obtained on an Illumina HiSeq 2000. The TCR beta CDR3 regions were amplified from the RNA transcripts. The first round of RT-PCR for the TCR CDR3 was performed with the HTBI primer set and the Qiagen OneStep RT-PCR kit. TCRdb reran the public reads through fastp at Q25 and MiXCR, keeping productive beta chains. All rows with the same CDR3 protein become a single entry with the most common DNA and genes. Here the sample has around 390,000 distinct CDR3 sequences; 14% occur a single time. The ten largest clonotypes hold 15% to 20% of the sample. Sequencing used blood. Receptors were obtained from a woman aged 25 to 45 with Graves' ophthalmopathy.

This clonotype showed up many times. The chain uses TRBV2 and TRBJ1-2; D not resolved. Trimming removed 3 bases from V and 4 bases from J, with 9 bases in between. The V gene's germline CDR1 is SNHLY and CDR2 FYNNEI. The CDR3 covers 13 residues. CDR3 protein: CASSDDGSYGYTF. The CDR3 coding sequence is TGTGCCAGCAGTGATGACGGAAGCTATGGCTACACCTTC.

This clonotype was seen ten or more times. The chain is built from TRBV2 and TRBJ1-2; D is undetermined. This CDR3 has 13 amino acids. The ends were cut back, 8 bases at V and 3 bases at J, with 13 bases in the middle. Germline V gives CDR1 SNHLY, CDR2 FYNNEI. DNA for the CDR3: TGTGCCAGCTTTTGGAAATGGGACTATGGCTACACCTTC. Protein: CASFWKWDYGYTF.

This clonotype was recorded at least ten times. The chain couples TRBV19 to TRBJ2-7; either TRBD1 or TRBD2 may fit D (5 bases each). This CDR3 contains 14 residues. V was shortened by 2 bases and J by 3 bases, with 11 bases between the two germline ends. In germline, CDR1 is LNHDA, CDR2 SQIVND (reference sequence). The CDR3 protein is CASSIQGVNYEQYF. The DNA for the CDR3 is TGTGCCAGTAGTATACAGGGAGTGAACTACGAGCAGTACTTC.

This clonotype was counted ten times or more. This chain links TRBV2 with TRBJ1-2; D is undetermined. Germline values: CDR1 SNHLY, CDR2 FYNNEI. This CDR3 is 16 amino acids long. V was shortened by 2 bases and J by 1 base, with 14 bases between the two germline ends. Written as DNA, the CDR3 is TGTGCCAGCAGTGAAAGGTGGCAGGAGAATAACTATGGCTACACCTTC. It translates to CASSERWQENNYGYTF. The complete variable domain, with remaining parts taken from reference TRBV2 and TRBJ1-2, reads EPEVTQTPSHQVTQMGQEVILRCVPISNHLYFYWYRQILGQKVEFLVSFYNNEISEKSEIFDDQFSVERPDGSNFTLKIRSTKLEDSAMYFCASSERWQENNYGYTFGSGTRLTVV.

This clonotype was counted only a few times. V and J are TRBV2 and TRBJ1-3; 7 nucleotides match TRBD1. The CDR3 loop spans 16 amino acids. CDR1 and CDR2 (germline): SNHLY, FYNNEI. V lost 3 bases, J lost 0 bases, and 5 bases stayed unmatched. The CDR3 sequence is CASSETGPGSGNTIYF. The DNA for the CDR3 is TGTGCCAGCAGTGAGACAGGGCCAGGCTCTGGAAACACCATATATTTT.

In this sample, this clonotype turned up many times. For the CDR3, the DNA is TGCAGTCCGGGACTAGATGGTTACGAGCAGTACTTC. Translated, it gives CSPGLDGYEQYF. This chain links TRBV20-1 with TRBJ2-7; TRBD2 aligns across 8 bases. The germline CDR1 and CDR2 sequences are DFQATT and SNEGSKA (reference sequence). V was pared by 8 bases and J by 4 bases, with 7 bases of the junction left unmatched. This CDR3 contains 12 residues.

This clonotype came up many times. V and J are TRBV20-1 and TRBJ2-5; D uncertain. The ends were cut back, 2 bases at V and 1 base at J, with 8 bases in the middle. Germline assignment: CDR1 DFQATT and CDR2 SNEGSKA (reference sequence). This CDR3 has 13 amino acids. CDR3 sequence (DNA): TGCAGTGCTAGACCCCCCATCCAAGAGACCCAGTACTTC. As protein: CSARPPIQETQYF.

This clonotype occurred a few times. Possible read error: a much larger clone is one base away. The chain employs TRBV13 and TRBJ1-1; D gene ambiguous. The CDR3 has 14 residues. The V gene's germline CDR1 is PRHDT and CDR2 FYEKMQ (reference sequence). The V gene lost 5 bases and the J gene lost 5 bases, with 15 bases spanning the gap. This CDR3 reads CASSMTLTETEAFF. The CDR3 nucleotides are TGTGCCAGCAGCATGACACTCACGGAGACTGAAGCTTTCTTT.

This clonotype was picked up many times. This chain links TRBV15 with TRBJ2-1, with D tentatively TRBD2 (6 bases). CDR3 size: 15 residues. The V end was cut by 0 bases, the J end by 8 bases, with 14 bases between. Germline V lookup: CDR1 LNHNV, CDR2 YYDKDF (reference sequence). DNA of the CDR3: TGTGCCACCAGCAGAGATTCGGCGGGGTTGGATGAGCAGTTCTTC. Translated: CATSRDSAGLDEQFF.

This clonotype has only a few counts. The rearrangement uses TRBV28 and TRBJ1-1; possibly TRBD1 for D (6 bases). The V and J ends lost 3 bases and 3 bases respectively, with 11 bases between them. The length of the CDR3 is 14 residues. The germline CDR1 and CDR2 sequences are MDHEN and SYDVKM. The CDR3 bases are TGTGCCAGCAGTTTGAACGGGGGCCACACTGAAGCTTTCTTT. Translated: CASSLNGGHTEAFF.

At least ten counts were recorded for this clonotype. This chain links TRBV7-6 with TRBJ1-1; tentative D call: TRBD1 (5 bases). V lost 1 base and J lost 5, with 11 bases in between. Germline V gene sequence: CDR1 SGHVS, CDR2 FNYEAQ. This CDR3 has 14 residues. This CDR3 is CASSLEVGDTEAFF. In nucleotides, the CDR3 is TGTGCCAGCAGCTTAGAGGTGGGGGATACTGAAGCTTTCTTT.

This chain uses TRBV19 with TRBJ2-1; D gene uncertain. The ends were cut back, 9 bases at V and 9 bases at J, with 12 bases in the middle. CDR1 and CDR2 (germline): LNHDA, SQIVND (reference sequence). CDR3 length: 11 amino acids. CDR3 protein: CASRFEAEQFF. The CDR3 DNA sequence: TGTGCCAGCCGCTTCGAGGCTGAGCAGTTCTTC.

This clonotype has ten or more counts. CDR3 sequence reads: CASSLGAGNTEAFF. CDR3 coding DNA: TGTGCCAGCAGCTTAGGGGCCGGAAACACTGAAGCTTTCTTT. This rearrangement joins TRBV7-2 to TRBJ1-1, with D unclear. The CDR3 has 14 residues. Germline loops: CDR1 SGHTA, CDR2 FQGNSA. Deletions cut 1 base from V and 2 bases from J, with 8 bases between. Filled out from reference TRBV7-2 and TRBJ1-1, the complete variable domain reads GAGVSQSPSNKVTEKGKDVELRCDPISGHTALYWYRQSLGQGLEFLIYFQGNSAPDKSGLPSDRFSAERTGGSVSTLTIQRTQQEDSAVYLCASSLGAGNTEAFFGQGTRLTVV.

The V gene is TRBV4-1, the J gene TRBJ2-6; perhaps TRBD1 as D (6 bases). The V and J ends lost 1 base and 4 bases respectively, with 14 bases between them. Germline V gene sequence: CDR1 MGHRA, CDR2 YSYEKL. This CDR3 comprises 17 residues. CDR3 bases: TGCGCCAGCAGCCAAGTCGGGACAACCCGCGGGGCCAACGTCCTGACTTTC. It is translated as CASSQVGTTRGANVLTF.

At least ten counts were recorded for this clonotype. This rearrangement joins TRBV29-1 to TRBJ2-3; TRBD2 agrees at 16 bases. This CDR3 region has 17 residues. V dropped 6 bases and J dropped 2; count of bases not matched to a gene: 8. The germline V gene encodes CDR1 SQVTM and CDR2 ANQGSEA. The CDR3, as DNA: TGCAGCGTATCGGGACTAGCGGGGGGGCTCTACACAGATACGCAGTATTTT. It codes for CSVSGLAGGLYTDTQYF.

At least ten counts were recorded for this clonotype. The chain has TRBV7-8 and TRBJ1-6; TRBD1 matches at 10 bases. CDR1 is SGHVS and CDR2 is FQNEAQ in the germline V gene. The V and J ends lost 3 bases and 10 bases, in that order; junction bases with no gene match: 6. CDR3 size: 15 residues. The CDR3 reads CASSFAGQGLSPLHF. DNA for the CDR3: TGTGCCAGCAGCTTCGCGGGACAGGGGTTATCACCCCTCCACTTT.

Ten or more counts support this clonotype. The chain combines TRBV3-1 with TRBJ2-5; weak D call: TRBD2 (6 bases). CDR1 is LGHDT and CDR2 is YNNKEL in the germline V gene (reference sequence). The CDR3 is 15 residues long. V was clipped by 1 base and J by 4 bases, with 13 bases between them. The CDR3 reads CASSQGREVTETQYF. The CDR3 DNA is TGTGCCAGCAGCCAAGGGAGGGAGGTAACAGAGACCCAGTACTTC.

This clonotype showed up many times. The J gene is TRBJ2-5, the V gene TRBV20-1, with 10 bases identical to TRBD2. Germline CDR1 DFQATT, CDR2 SNEGSKA (reference sequence). CDR3 size: 15 residues. With 2 bases clipped from V and 5 bases from J, the junction kept 8 bases outside the gene matches. CDR3 sequence reads: CSARILAGVPETQYF. The CDR3 bases are TGCAGTGCTAGAATCCTAGCGGGGGTGCCCGAGACCCAGTACTTC.

This clonotype was found many times. The V and J genes are TRBV5-1 and TRBJ1-2, with 7 positions matching TRBD1. Losses at the gene ends were 1 base for V and 8 bases for J; bases not matched to a gene: 11. The CDR3 is made up of 15 amino acids. Germline values: CDR1 SGHRS, CDR2 YFSETQ. The CDR3 region is CASSLLAGGDDGYTF. CDR3 DNA sequence: TGCGCCAGCAGCTTGTTGGCAGGGGGAGATGACGGCTACACCTTC.

This clonotype was counted only a few times. A much larger clone is a single base away; this may be a read error. The gene calls are TRBV20-1 and TRBJ2-7; D may be TRBD2 (6 bases). Germline V gives CDR1 DFQATT, CDR2 SNEGSKA (reference sequence). V gave up 5 bases and J gave up 2 bases, with 19 bases separating them. The CDR3 loop spans 15 amino acids. For the CDR3, the DNA is TGCAGTGCTTGGACACCGAGGTGGGAGGCCTACGAGCAGTACTTC. It specifies CSAWTPRWEAYEQYF.

This clonotype was observed at least ten times. The chain employs TRBV6-1 and TRBJ1-4, with 7 bases that match TRBD1. Germline V lookup: CDR1 MNHNS, CDR2 SASEGT. The CDR3 extends over 15 amino acids. V lost 2 bases, J lost 8 bases, and 8 bases stayed unmatched. CDR3 sequence (DNA): TGTGCCAGCAGTGAATTGTTGCCAGGGGGGGAAAAACTGTTTTTT. Its protein product is CASSELLPGGEKLFF.